This TCR beta chain derives from a study of OX40 agonist ivuxolimab in advanced cancers. Study observations and caveats: The average count of expanded clones was higher among CD8+ T cells than among CD4+.

Germline V CDR1 and CDR2: SGDLS, YYNGEE. The J segment lost 1 base and the V segment lost 7 bases, leaving 14 bases of the junction unmatched. This CDR3 has 19 residues. TCRdb keeps only in-frame clones here, not all; method: immunoSEQ multiplex PCR. The table lists 70,000 to 95,000 clones, about 93% of them singletons. Comment on this clone: Its antigen is currently unknown.

The chain is built from TRBV9 and TRBJ2-6; 10 positions match TRBD1. Source: CD4+ or CD8+ T cells sorted from blood, taken in a trial of the OX40 agonist ivuxolimab. This TCR derives from an adult with an advanced solid tumor such as melanoma, head and neck, liver or kidney cancer. The CDR3 region is CASQRGGDRGGSGANVLTF. CDR3 coding DNA: TGTGCCAGCCAGAGAGGAGGGGACAGGGGAGGGTCTGGGGCCAACGTCCTGACTTTC.